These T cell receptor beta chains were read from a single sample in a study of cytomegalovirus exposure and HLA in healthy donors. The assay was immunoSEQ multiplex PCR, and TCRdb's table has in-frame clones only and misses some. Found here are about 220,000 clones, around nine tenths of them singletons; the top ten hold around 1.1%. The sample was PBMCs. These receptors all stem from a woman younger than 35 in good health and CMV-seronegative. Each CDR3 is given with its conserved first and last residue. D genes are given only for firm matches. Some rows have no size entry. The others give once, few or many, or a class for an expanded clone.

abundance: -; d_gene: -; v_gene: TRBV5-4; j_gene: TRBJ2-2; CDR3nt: TGTGCCAGCAGCTCCCAGACAGGTTACACCGGGGAGCTGTTTTTT; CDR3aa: CASSSQTGYTGELFF
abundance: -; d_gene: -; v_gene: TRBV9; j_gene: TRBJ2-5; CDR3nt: TGTGCCAGCAGCGTGGGGGCGACCGAACTACCACAAGAGACCCAGTACTTC; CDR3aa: CASSVGATELPQETQYF
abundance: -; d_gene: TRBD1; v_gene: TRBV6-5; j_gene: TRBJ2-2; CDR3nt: TGTGCCAGCAGTTTCAGACAGGGGGCGTATAACGGGGAGCTGTTTTTT; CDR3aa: CASSFRQGAYNGELFF
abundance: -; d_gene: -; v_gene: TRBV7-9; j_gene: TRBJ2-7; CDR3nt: TGTGCCAGCAGCAGCCCTAGTCCTGACGGCTACGAGCAGTACTTC; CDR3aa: CASSSPSPDGYEQYF
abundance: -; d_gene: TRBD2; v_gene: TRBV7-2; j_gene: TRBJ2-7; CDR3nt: TGTGCCAGCAGCCGAGCCGGGACTAGCGGGAGAGGTGGCGAGCAGTACTTC; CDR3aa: CASSRAGTSGRGGEQYF
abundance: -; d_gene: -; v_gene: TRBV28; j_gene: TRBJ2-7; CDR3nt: TGTGCCAGCAGTGTAGACGACAGGTTTGTCTACGGGCAGTACTTC; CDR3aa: CASSVDDRFVYGQYF
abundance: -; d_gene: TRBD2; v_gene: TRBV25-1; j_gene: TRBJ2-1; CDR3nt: TGTGCCAGCAGTGTCCTAGCGGGAGATGGAAATGAGCAGTTCTTC; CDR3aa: CASSVLAGDGNEQFF
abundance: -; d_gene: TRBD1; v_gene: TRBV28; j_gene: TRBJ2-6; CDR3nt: TGTGCCAGCAGCCGCGGGACAGGGGGTTCCCACCTTGGCTCTGGGGCCAACGTCCTGACTTTC; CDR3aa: CASSRGTGGSHLGSGANVLTF
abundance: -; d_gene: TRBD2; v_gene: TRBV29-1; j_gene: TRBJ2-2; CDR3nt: TGCAGCGTTGAAGAATCGGCGGGAGAGGGAACCGGGGAGCTGTTTTTT; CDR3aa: CSVEESAGEGTGELFF
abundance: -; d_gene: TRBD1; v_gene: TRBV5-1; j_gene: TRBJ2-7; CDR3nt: TGCGCCAGCAGCCCCGGGACAGGGAATCTATACGAGCAGTACTTC; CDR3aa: CASSPGTGNLYEQYF
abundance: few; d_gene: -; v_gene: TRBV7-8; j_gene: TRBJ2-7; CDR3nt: TGTGCCAGCAGCTTTGGGGGGGGCGGGAGTTACGAGCAGTACTTC; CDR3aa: CASSFGGGGSYEQYF
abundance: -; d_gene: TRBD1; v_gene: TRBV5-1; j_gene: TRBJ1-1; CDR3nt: TGCGCCAGCAGCGACAGGGGTATCGACACTGAAGCTTTCTTT; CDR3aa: CASSDRGIDTEAFF
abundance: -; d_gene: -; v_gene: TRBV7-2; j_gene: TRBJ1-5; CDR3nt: TGTGCCAGCAGCTTAAGCAGCGGCAATCAGCCCCAGCATTTT; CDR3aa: CASSLSSGNQPQHF
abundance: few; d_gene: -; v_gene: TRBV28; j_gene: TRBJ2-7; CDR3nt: TGTGCCAGCAGTTGGGATAGCGGCGATTACGAGCAGTACTTC; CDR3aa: CASSWDSGDYEQYF
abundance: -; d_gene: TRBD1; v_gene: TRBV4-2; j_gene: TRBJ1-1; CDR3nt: TGTGCCAGCAGCCCCCTACCGGGACAGGGGGCGCGGGGTGAAGCTTTCTTT; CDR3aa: CASSPLPGQGARGEAFF
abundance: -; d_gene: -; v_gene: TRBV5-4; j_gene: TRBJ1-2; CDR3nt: TGTGCCAGCAGCTTGGTACTAGGGAACTATGGCTACACCTTC; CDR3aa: CASSLVLGNYGYTF
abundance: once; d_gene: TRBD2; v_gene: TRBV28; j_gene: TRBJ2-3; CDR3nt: TGTGCCAGCAGTTACCAGCGGGGGCGAGATACGCAGTATTTT; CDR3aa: CASSYQRGRDTQYF
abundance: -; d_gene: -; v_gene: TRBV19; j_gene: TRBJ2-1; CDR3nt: TGTGCCAGTAGTCAGACCAGGGACATCGAGCAGTTCTTC; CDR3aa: CASSQTRDIEQFF
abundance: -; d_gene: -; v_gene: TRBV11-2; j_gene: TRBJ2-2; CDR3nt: TGTGCCAGCAGTATAGCCCCCACTAGAACCCCCGGGGAGCTGTTTTTT; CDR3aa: CASSIAPTRTPGELFF
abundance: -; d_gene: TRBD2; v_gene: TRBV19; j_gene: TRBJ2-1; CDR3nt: TGTGCCAGTACCCCTAGCGGACCATCCTACAATGAGCAGTTCTTC; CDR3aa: CASTPSGPSYNEQFF
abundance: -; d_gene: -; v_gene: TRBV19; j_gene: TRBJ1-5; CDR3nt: TGTGCCAGTAGTATAGGTTCTCGTAGCAATCAGCCCCAGCATTTT; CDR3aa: CASSIGSRSNQPQHF
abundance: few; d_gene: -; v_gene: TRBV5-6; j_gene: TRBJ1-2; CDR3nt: TGTGCCAGCAGCCAGGACAGAAACTATGGCTACACCTTC; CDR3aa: CASSQDRNYGYTF
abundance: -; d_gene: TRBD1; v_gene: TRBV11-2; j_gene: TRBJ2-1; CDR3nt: TGTGCCAGCAGCCCAAGCCTCCCGGGACAGGCGGACAATGAGCAGTTCTTC; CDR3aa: CASSPSLPGQADNEQFF
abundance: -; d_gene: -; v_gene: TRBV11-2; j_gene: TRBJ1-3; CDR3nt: TGTGCCAGCAGCTCGGGACTTTTTTACTCTGGAAACACCATATATTTT; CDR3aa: CASSSGLFYSGNTIYF
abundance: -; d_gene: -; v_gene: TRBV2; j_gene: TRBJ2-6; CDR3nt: TGTGCCAGTAGGAGCTCTGGGGCCAACGTCCTGACTTTC; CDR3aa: CASRSSGANVLTF
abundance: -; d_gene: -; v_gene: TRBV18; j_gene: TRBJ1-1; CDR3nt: TGTGCCAGCTCACCATACGACAGGCCCCTAATGAACACTGAAGCTTTCTTT; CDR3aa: CASSPYDRPLMNTEAFF
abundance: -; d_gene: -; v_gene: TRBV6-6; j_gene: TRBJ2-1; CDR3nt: TGTGCCAGCAGTTATGAGCGACTTCGGAAAGAGCAGTTCTTC; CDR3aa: CASSYERLRKEQFF